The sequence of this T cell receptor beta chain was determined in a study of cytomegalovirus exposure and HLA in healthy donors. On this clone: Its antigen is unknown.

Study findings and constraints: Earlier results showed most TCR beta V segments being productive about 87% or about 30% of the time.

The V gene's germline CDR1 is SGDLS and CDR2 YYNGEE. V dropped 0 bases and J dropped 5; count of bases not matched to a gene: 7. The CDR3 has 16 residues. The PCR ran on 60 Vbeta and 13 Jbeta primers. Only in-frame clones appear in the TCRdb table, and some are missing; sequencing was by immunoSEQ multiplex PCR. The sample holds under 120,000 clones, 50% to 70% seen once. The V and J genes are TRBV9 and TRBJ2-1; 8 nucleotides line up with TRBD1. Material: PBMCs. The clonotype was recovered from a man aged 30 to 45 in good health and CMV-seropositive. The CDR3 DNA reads TGTGCCAGCAGCGTAGCTTTGAACAGGGGGGACAATGAGCAGTTCTTC. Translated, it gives CASSVALNRGDNEQFF. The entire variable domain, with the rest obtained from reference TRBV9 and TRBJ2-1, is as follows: DSGVTQTPKHLITATGQRVTLRCSPRSGDLSVYWYQQSLDQGLQFLIQYYNGEERAKGNILERFSAQQFPDLHSELNLSSLELGDSALYFCASSVALNRGDNEQFFGPGTRLTVL.